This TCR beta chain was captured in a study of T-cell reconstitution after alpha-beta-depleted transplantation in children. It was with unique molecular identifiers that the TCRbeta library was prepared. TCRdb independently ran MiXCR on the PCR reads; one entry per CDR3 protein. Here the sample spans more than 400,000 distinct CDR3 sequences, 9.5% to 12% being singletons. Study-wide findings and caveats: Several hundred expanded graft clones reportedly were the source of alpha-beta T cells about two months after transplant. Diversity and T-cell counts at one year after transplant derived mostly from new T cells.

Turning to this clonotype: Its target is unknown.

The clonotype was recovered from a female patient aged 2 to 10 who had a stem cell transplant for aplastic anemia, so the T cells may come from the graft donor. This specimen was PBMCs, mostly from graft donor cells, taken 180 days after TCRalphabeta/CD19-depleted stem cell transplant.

The CDR3 protein is CASSLGQVSSYEQYV. The CDR3 bases are TGTGCCAGCTCACTGGGACAGGTGAGCTCCTACGAGCAGTACGTC. The rearrangement joins TRBV18 to TRBJ2-7; the match to TRBD1 covers 8 bases. This CDR3 spans 15 amino acids. Trimming at V came to 4 bases and at J to 0 bases, leaving 5 bases not matched to a gene. Germline CDR1 KGHSH, CDR2 LQKENI.